One sample yielded the 32 T cell receptor beta chains listed below, sequenced in a study of cytomegalovirus exposure and HLA in healthy donors. The PCR used 60 Vbeta and 13 Jbeta primers. Sequencing used immunoSEQ multiplex PCR; TCRdb keeps in-frame clones, though not all of them. The table lists about 110,000 clones, around 80% of them singletons. Sample: PBMCs. The receptors derive from a man younger than 45 in good health and CMV-seropositive.

V and J are TRBV7-6 and TRBJ2-7; 8 bases fit TRBD1. The ends lost 5 bases at V and 5 bases at J; junction bases unmatched: 8. The germline CDR1 and CDR2 sequences are SGHVS and FNYEAQ. The CDR3 has 14 residues. Here the CDR3 reads CASSPGTGPHEQYF. CDR3 DNA: TGTGCCAGCAGCCCCGGGACAGGCCCCCACGAGCAGTACTTC.

This clone was observed a few times. The chain carries TRBV6-1 and TRBJ2-6; 7 nucleotides agree with TRBD1. With V trimmed by 8 bases and J by 8 bases, 12 bases remained unmatched. The CDR3 consists of 15 residues. Germline V CDR1 and CDR2: MNHNS, SASEGT. The CDR3 loop reads CASGDRAVWSNVLTF. CDR3 in DNA: TGTGCCAGCGGGGACAGAGCAGTGTGGTCCAACGTCCTGACTTTC.

This chain joins TRBV9 and TRBJ1-4; D possibly corresponds to TRBD1 (5 bases). V lost 2 bases to trimming and J lost 8 bases, with 16 bases between them. CDR1 is SGDLS and CDR2 is YYNGEE in the germline V gene. The CDR3 consists of 15 residues. CDR3 sequence reads: CASSVWIGGNEKLFF. In nucleotides, the CDR3 is TGTGCCAGCAGCGTTTGGATCGGGGGTAACGAAAAACTGTTTTTT.

This clone was recorded once. The gene calls are TRBV5-1 and TRBJ1-1; unclear D gene. The germline V and J ends were trimmed by 0 bases and 6 bases, with 9 bases remaining between them. CDR3 length equals 13 residues. The V gene's germline CDR1 is SGHRS and CDR2 YFSETQ. This CDR3 reads CASSLAQYAEAFF. The CDR3 DNA reads as TGCGCCAGCAGCTTGGCCCAGTACGCTGAAGCTTTCTTT.

J is TRBJ1-1 and V is TRBV6-6; TRBD1 is a possible D gene (6 bases). Germline V gene data show CDR1 as MNHNY and CDR2 as SVGAGI (reference sequence). V lost 6 bases, J lost 5 bases, and 13 bases lay in between. The CDR3 loop spans 13 amino acids. The CDR3 sequence: CASSPTGRTEAFF. CDR3 coding DNA: TGTGCCAGCAGCCCTACAGGGCGGACTGAAGCTTTCTTT.

The chain recombines TRBV5-1 with TRBJ2-1; TRBD2 matches 15 bases. The CDR3 sequence is 17 residues long. CDR1 is SGHRS and CDR2 is YFSETQ in the germline V gene. After removal of 4 bases from V and 4 bases from J, the junction contained 6 bases not matched to a gene. CDR3 amino acids: CASSRTSGGARYNEQFF. CDR3 bases: TGCGCCAGCAGCCGGACTAGCGGGGGGGCTCGGTACAATGAGCAGTTCTTC.

J is TRBJ1-5 and V is TRBV2, with 12 bases identical to TRBD1. Germline values: CDR1 SNHLY, CDR2 FYNNEI. The junction had 4 bases not matched to a gene; V was cut back by 6 bases and J by 7 bases. This CDR3 has 14 amino acids. The CDR3: CASRGQGAGQPQHF. The CDR3 DNA is TGTGCCAGCAGGGGACAGGGGGCAGGGCAGCCCCAGCATTTT.

The V gene is TRBV5-1, the J gene TRBJ1-2, with a tentative D call TRBD1 (6 bases). In germline, CDR1 is SGHRS, CDR2 YFSETQ. The CDR3 extends over 13 amino acids. Trimming shortened V by 0 bases and J by 8 bases, and 11 bases separated the two germline ends. As DNA, the CDR3 is TGCGCCAGCAGCTTGGGGTCAGGGGAAGGCTACACCTTC. Its protein is CASSLGSGEGYTF.

The sample holds one count of this clone. The J gene is TRBJ2-1, the V gene TRBV6-1, with D maybe TRBD1 (5 bases). The CDR3 has 14 amino acids. The germline V gene has CDR1 MNHNS and CDR2 SASEGT. Trimming took off 5 bases at V and 2 bases at J, with 10 bases between the two ends. The CDR3 region is CASSWTFPYNEQFF. CDR3 DNA sequence: TGTGCCAGCAGTTGGACATTCCCCTACAATGAGCAGTTCTTC.

The chain links TRBV13 to TRBJ1-2; 8 bases agree with TRBD1. V lost 4 bases, J lost 4 bases, and 14 bases stayed unmatched. This CDR3 is built from 17 residues. Looked up from germline, CDR1 is PRHDT and CDR2 is FYEKMQ (reference sequence). CDR3 nucleotides: TGTGCCAGCAGCTCCTCCTCGGACAGGGTCAAACTCTATGGCTACACCTTC. Protein product: CASSSSSDRVKLYGYTF.

The gene calls are TRBV5-1 and TRBJ2-7, with 10 bases fitting TRBD1. V was clipped by 0 bases and J by 5 bases; unmatched bases: 8. This CDR3 spans 16 amino acids. Germline assignment: CDR1 SGHRS and CDR2 YFSETQ. The CDR3 reads CASSLGDRGGGNEQYF. As DNA, the CDR3 is TGCGCCAGCAGCTTGGGGGACAGGGGCGGCGGGAACGAGCAGTACTTC.

This clone was detected once. J is TRBJ2-7 and V is TRBV15; 7 bases align to TRBD2. CDR1 is LNHNV and CDR2 is YYDKDF in the germline V gene (reference sequence). This CDR3 has 13 residues. The V gene end was trimmed by 4 bases and the J gene end by 7 bases; junction bases not matched to a gene: 7. Here the CDR3 reads CATSTIGGGEQYF. The CDR3 DNA is TGTGCCACCAGCACCATTGGGGGAGGGGAGCAGTACTTC.

This clone was found a few times. J is TRBJ2-2 and V is TRBV5-1; 10 bases are a match to TRBD2. There are 18 residues in the CDR3. Germline loops: CDR1 SGHRS, CDR2 YFSETQ. J was trimmed by 6 bases and V by 5 bases; bases with no gene match: 16. The CDR3: CASSELPRAGGPAGELFF. The DNA for the CDR3 is TGCGCCAGCAGTGAATTACCACGAGCGGGGGGGCCGGCCGGGGAGCTGTTTTTT.

The chain couples TRBV4-1 to TRBJ2-3; 8 bases fit TRBD2. Germline loops: CDR1 MGHRA, CDR2 YSYEKL. The junction had 2 bases not matched to a gene; V was cut back by 0 bases and J by 0 bases. The CDR3 is made up of 16 amino acids. CDR3 residues: CASSQDTGGSTDTQYF. CDR3 sequence (DNA): TGCGCCAGCAGCCAAGATACGGGGGGGAGCACAGATACGCAGTATTTT.

CDR3 sequence: CASGIQGIGEDTQYF. The CDR3 region has the DNA TGTGCTAGTGGGATACAGGGGATCGGTGAAGATACGCAGTATTTT. The genes are TRBV12-5 and TRBJ2-3, with 7 bases identical to TRBD1. The CDR3 runs 15 residues. Germline lookup yields CDR1 LGHNT and CDR2 FRNRAP. V was clipped by 6 bases and J by 5 bases; unmatched bases: 11.

The chain combines TRBV7-2 with TRBJ2-3, with D tentatively TRBD2 (5 bases). V was cut by 4 bases and J by 0 bases, with 5 bases left in between. Germline assignment: CDR1 SGHTA and CDR2 FQGNSA. The CDR3 contains 13 residues. The CDR3 DNA is TGTGCCAGCAGCTGGACTAGCACAGATACGCAGTATTTT. This codes for CASSWTSTDTQYF. Full variable domain (remainder filled in from reference TRBV7-2 and TRBJ2-3): GAGVSQSPSNKVTEKGKDVELRCDPISGHTALYWYRQSLGQGLEFLIYFQGNSAPDKSGLPSDRFSAERTGGSVSTLTIQRTQQEDSAVYLCASSWTSTDTQYFGPGTRLTVL.

The sample holds one count of this clone. V is TRBV19 and J is TRBJ1-2; weak D call: TRBD1 (6 bases). The length of the CDR3 is 14 residues. Germline CDR1 and CDR2: LNHDA and SQIVND (reference sequence). Trimming left V 5 bases short and J 4 bases short, with 14 bases between. The DNA for the CDR3 is TGTGCCAGTAGTCTACCAGGGGAGCGCTATGGCTACACCTTC. Translated, it gives CASSLPGERYGYTF.

This clone was found a few times. V and J are TRBV4-1 and TRBJ2-2; 8 positions agree with TRBD1. Per germline, CDR1 MGHRA and CDR2 YSYEKL. V was pared by 0 bases and J by 7 bases, with 13 bases of the junction left unmatched. This CDR3 spans 18 amino acids. The CDR3 spells CASSQEARQGAIGGELFF. CDR3 nucleotides: TGCGCCAGCAGCCAAGAAGCTCGCCAGGGGGCTATCGGCGGGGAGCTGTTTTTT.

The chain links TRBV15 to TRBJ1-2; 8 bases match TRBD1. From germline, CDR1 is LNHNV and CDR2 YYDKDF (reference sequence). The V and J ends lost 1 base and 7 bases, in that order; junction bases with no gene match: 8. This CDR3 spans 15 amino acids. CDR3 in amino acids: CATSRGSYRGTGYTF. CDR3 nucleotide sequence: TGTGCCACCAGCAGAGGGTCGTACAGGGGGACTGGCTACACCTTC.

This clone has only a few counts. This chain connects TRBV5-6 to TRBJ1-5, with D perhaps matching TRBD1 (5 bases). Per germline, CDR1 SGHDT and CDR2 YYEEEE. This CDR3 has 16 residues. The V end lost 0 bases, the J end lost 1 base, and 11 bases lay between the germline ends. The DNA of the CDR3 is TGTGCCAGCAGCTTGGGGACATCAGGGAGCAATCAGCCCCAGCATTTT. Its protein is CASSLGTSGSNQPQHF.

This chain links TRBV6-1 with TRBJ1-2; the match to TRBD1 covers 7 bases. There are 18 residues in the CDR3. Germline V gives CDR1 MNHNS, CDR2 SASEGT. Trimming removed 0 bases from V and 4 bases from J; junction bases left unmatched: 14. DNA for the CDR3: TGTGCCAGCAGTGAAGCGACAGGGCCCTATGTTGTGGGCTATGGCTACACCTTC. It specifies CASSEATGPYVVGYGYTF.

As DNA, the CDR3 is TGTGCTAGTGGTTTGGTGGACAGCCCGAACACCGGGGAGCTGTTTTTT. Protein sequence: CASGLVDSPNTGELFF. This sequence joins TRBV12-5 and TRBJ2-2; maybe TRBD1 (6 bases). This CDR3 is built from 16 residues. The ends were cut back, 0 bases at V and 0 bases at J, with 8 bases in the middle. Germline CDR1 and CDR2: LGHNT and FRNRAP. The variable domain in full, completed from reference TRBV12-5 and TRBJ2-2, reads DARVTQTPRHKVTEMGQEVTMRCQPILGHNTVFWYRQTMMQGLELLAYFRNRAPLDDSGMPKDRFSAEMPDATLATLKIQPSEPRDSAVYFCASGLVDSPNTGELFFGEGSRLTVL.

CDR3 DNA sequence: TGCGCCAGCAACAGGGCAACCTCTGGGGCCAACGTCCTGACTTTC. This sequence encodes CASNRATSGANVLTF. The V gene is TRBV5-1, the J gene TRBJ2-6, with D possibly matching TRBD1 (6 bases). The CDR3 is 15 residues long. V was trimmed by 6 bases and J by 0 bases, leaving 10 bases between them. In germline, CDR1 is SGHRS, CDR2 YFSETQ.

The J gene is TRBJ2-5, the V gene TRBV27, with 12 nucleotides matching TRBD2. Germline V lookup: CDR1 MNHEY, CDR2 SMNVEV (reference sequence). V dropped 4 bases and J dropped 2; count of bases not matched to a gene: 2. The CDR3 sequence is 15 residues long. CDR3: CASSSGLAGQETQYF. For the CDR3, the DNA is TGTGCCAGCAGTTCAGGACTAGCGGGGCAAGAGACCCAGTACTTC.

This clone was seen only a few times. The gene calls are TRBV27 and TRBJ2-1; D gene uncertain. The CDR3 is made up of 14 amino acids. The ends were cut back, 3 bases at V and 6 bases at J, with 12 bases in the middle. Germline V gene data show CDR1 as MNHEY and CDR2 as SMNVEV (reference sequence). In DNA, the CDR3 is TGTGCCAGCAGTTTGCTCCCCCAGTTCAATGAGCAGTTCTTC. Encoded protein: CASSLLPQFNEQFF.

V and J are TRBV5-6 and TRBJ1-1, with TRBD1 matching over 9 bases. V lost 4 bases to trimming and J lost 5 bases; unmatched junction nucleotides: 6. Germline values: CDR1 SGHDT, CDR2 YYEEEE. The CDR3 has 14 residues. CDR3 protein: CASSLGTGYTEAFF. The CDR3, as DNA: TGTGCCAGCAGCCTCGGGACAGGGTATACTGAAGCTTTCTTT. The complete variable domain, with remaining parts taken from reference TRBV5-6 and TRBJ1-1, reads DAGVTQSPTHLIKTRGQQVTLRCSPKSGHDTVSWYQQALGQGPQFIFQYYEEEERQRGNFPDRFSGHQFPNYSSELNVNALLLGDSALYLCASSLGTGYTEAFFGQGTRLTVV.

The V and J genes are TRBV7-9 and TRBJ1-2; 8 nucleotides agree with TRBD1. CDR3 length: 16 residues. Germline V gene sequence: CDR1 SEHNR, CDR2 FQNEAQ (reference sequence). V trimming: 5 bases; J trimming: 4 bases; junction bases outside the gene matches: 12. The CDR3 coding sequence is TGTGCCAGCAGCACTGAACAGGGGGGAAGGGCCTATGGCTACACCTTC. It yields the protein CASSTEQGGRAYGYTF.

This chain links TRBV27 with TRBJ1-5; 7 bases are a match to TRBD1. CDR3 length: 15 amino acids. With V trimmed by 0 bases and J by 1 base, 0 bases remained unmatched. Germline values: CDR1 MNHEY, CDR2 SMNVEV (reference sequence). The CDR3 DNA reads TGTGCCAGCAGTTTATCGACAGGGAGCAATCAGCCCCAGCATTTT. Amino acid sequence: CASSLSTGSNQPQHF.

The J gene is TRBJ2-1, the V gene TRBV30; 9 bases are shared with TRBD2. The CDR3 consists of 14 residues. Germline CDR1 reads GTSNPN; CDR2 reads SVGIG (reference sequence). Trimming took 8 bases from V and 4 from J; bases not matched to a gene: 9. The CDR3, as DNA: TGTGCCCAGGACGGGCTAGCGGGGTACAATGAGCAGTTCTTC. Amino acid sequence: CAQDGLAGYNEQFF.

This chain links TRBV7-7 with TRBJ2-7; D is uncertain. Trimming removed 4 bases from V and 6 bases from J, with 19 bases in between. The CDR3 runs 15 residues. Per the germline V gene, CDR1 is SSHAT and CDR2 is FNYEAQ (reference sequence). The CDR3 region has the DNA TGTGCCAGCAGCTCGCCCCCTCTTCGGGTGCGCGAGCAGTACTTC. Translating gives CASSSPPLRVREQYF.

CDR3 bases: TGTGCCAGCAGCTTGTCGGCAGATACGCAGTATTTT. Translating gives CASSLSADTQYF. V usage is TRBV5-6 and J usage is TRBJ2-3, with no clear D. CDR3 length: 12 amino acids. Germline lookup yields CDR1 SGHDT and CDR2 YYEEEE. Trimming removed 1 base from V and 4 bases from J, with 4 bases in between.

CDR3 nucleotide sequence: TGTGCCATCAGTGCGGAGGGTTCATGGGAGACCCAGTACTTC. It codes for CAISAEGSWETQYF. This chain uses TRBV10-3 with TRBJ2-5; maybe TRBD2 (6 bases). This CDR3 spans 14 amino acids. Trimming removed 4 bases from V and 5 bases from J, with 14 bases in between. The germline gives CDR1 ENHRY, CDR2 SYGVKD.